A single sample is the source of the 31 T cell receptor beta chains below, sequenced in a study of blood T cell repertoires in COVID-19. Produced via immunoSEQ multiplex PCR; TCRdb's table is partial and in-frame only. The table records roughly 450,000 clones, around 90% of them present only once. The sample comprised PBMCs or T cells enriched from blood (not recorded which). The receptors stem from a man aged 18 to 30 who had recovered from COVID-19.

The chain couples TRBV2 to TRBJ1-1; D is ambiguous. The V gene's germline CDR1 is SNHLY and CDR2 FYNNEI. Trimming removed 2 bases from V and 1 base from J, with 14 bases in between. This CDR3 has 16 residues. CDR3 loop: CASSELGRTSNTEAFF. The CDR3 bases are TGTGCCAGCAGTGAATTGGGTAGGACTTCGAACACTGAAGCTTTCTTT.

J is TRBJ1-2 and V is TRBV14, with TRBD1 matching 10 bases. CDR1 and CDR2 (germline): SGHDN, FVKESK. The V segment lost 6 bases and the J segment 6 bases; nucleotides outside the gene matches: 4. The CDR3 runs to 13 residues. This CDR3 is CASSPDRGHGYTF. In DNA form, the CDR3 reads TGTGCCAGCAGTCCAGACAGGGGGCATGGCTACACCTTC. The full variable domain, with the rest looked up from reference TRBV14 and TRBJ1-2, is EAGVTQFPSHSVIEKGQTVTLRCDPISGHDNLYWYRRVMGKEIKFLLHFVKESKQDESGMPNNRFLAERTGGTYSTLKVQPAELEDSGVYFCASSPDRGHGYTFGSGTRLTVV.

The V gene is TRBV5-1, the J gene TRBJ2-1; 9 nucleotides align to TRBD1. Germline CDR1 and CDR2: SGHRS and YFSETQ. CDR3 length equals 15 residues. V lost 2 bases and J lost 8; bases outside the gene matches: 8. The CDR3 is CASSFGDREGDEQFF. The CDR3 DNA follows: TGCGCCAGCAGCTTTGGGGACAGGGAGGGCGATGAGCAGTTCTTC.

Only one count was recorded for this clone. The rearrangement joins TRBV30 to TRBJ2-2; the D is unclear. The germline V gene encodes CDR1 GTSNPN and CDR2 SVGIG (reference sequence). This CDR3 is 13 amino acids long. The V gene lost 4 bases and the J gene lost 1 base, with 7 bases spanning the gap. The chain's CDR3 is CAWNPQNTGELFF. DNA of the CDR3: TGTGCCTGGAACCCACAGAACACCGGGGAGCTGTTTTTT.

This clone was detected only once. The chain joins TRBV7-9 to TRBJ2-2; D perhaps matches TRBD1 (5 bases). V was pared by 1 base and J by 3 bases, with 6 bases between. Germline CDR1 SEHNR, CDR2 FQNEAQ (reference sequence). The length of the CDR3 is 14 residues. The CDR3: CASSLGQHTGELFF. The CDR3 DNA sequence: TGTGCCAGCAGCTTAGGACAGCACACCGGGGAGCTGTTTTTT. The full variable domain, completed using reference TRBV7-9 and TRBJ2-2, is DTGVSQNPRHKITKRGQNVTFRCDPISEHNRLYWYRQTLGQGPEFLTYFQNEAQLEKSRLLSDRFSAERPKGSFSTLEIQRTEQGDSAMYLCASSLGQHTGELFFGEGSRLTVL.

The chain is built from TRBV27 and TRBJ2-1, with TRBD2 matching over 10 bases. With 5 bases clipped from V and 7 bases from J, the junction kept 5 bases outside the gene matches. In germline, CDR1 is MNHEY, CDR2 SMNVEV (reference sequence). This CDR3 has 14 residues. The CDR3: CASSLGLASNEQFF. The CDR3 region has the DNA TGTGCCAGCAGTCTGGGACTAGCGTCGAATGAGCAGTTCTTC.

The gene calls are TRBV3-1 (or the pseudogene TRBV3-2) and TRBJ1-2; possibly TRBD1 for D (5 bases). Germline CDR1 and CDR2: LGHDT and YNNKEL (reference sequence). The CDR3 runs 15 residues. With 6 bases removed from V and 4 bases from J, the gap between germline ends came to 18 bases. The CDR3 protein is CASRVNTGSFYGYTF. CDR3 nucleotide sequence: TGTGCCAGCAGAGTAAATACAGGTTCTTTCTATGGCTACACCTTC.

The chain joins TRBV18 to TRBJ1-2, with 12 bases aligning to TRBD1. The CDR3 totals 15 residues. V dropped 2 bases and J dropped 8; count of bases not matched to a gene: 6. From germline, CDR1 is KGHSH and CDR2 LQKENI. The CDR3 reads CASSPMGQGAGGYTF. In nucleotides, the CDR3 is TGTGCCAGCTCACCAATGGGACAGGGGGCCGGCGGCTACACCTTC.

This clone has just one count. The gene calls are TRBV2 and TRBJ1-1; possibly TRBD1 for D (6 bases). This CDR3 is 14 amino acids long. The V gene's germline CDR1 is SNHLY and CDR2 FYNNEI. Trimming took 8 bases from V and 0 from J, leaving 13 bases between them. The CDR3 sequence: CASGLRTVNTEAFF. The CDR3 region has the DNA TGTGCCAGCGGTTTAAGGACAGTGAACACTGAAGCTTTCTTT.

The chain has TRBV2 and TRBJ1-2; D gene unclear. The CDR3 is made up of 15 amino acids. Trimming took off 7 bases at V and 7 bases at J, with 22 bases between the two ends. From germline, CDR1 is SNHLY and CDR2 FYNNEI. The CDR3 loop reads CASNLPGGRMGGYTF. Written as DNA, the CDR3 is TGTGCCAGCAACCTCCCAGGAGGGCGCATGGGTGGCTACACCTTC.

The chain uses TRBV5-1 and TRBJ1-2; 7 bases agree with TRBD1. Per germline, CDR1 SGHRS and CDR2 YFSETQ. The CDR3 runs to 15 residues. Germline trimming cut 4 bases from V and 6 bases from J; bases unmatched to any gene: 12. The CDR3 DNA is TGCGCCAGCAGCCAGGCATCCGGGACAGCGGATGGCTACACCTTC. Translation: CASSQASGTADGYTF.

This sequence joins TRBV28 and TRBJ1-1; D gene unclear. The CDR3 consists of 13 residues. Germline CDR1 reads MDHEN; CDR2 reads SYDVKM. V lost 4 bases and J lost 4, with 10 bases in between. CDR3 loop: CASSSRGGTEAFF. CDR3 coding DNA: TGTGCCAGCAGTTCGCGCGGTGGCACTGAAGCTTTCTTT.

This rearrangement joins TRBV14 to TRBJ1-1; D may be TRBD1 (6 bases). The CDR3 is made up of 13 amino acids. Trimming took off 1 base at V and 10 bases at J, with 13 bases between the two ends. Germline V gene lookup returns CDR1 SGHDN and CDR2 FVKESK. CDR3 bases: TGTGCCAGCAGCCAAGGCCAGGGGTTAGTAGCTTTCTTT. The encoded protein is CASSQGQGLVAFF.

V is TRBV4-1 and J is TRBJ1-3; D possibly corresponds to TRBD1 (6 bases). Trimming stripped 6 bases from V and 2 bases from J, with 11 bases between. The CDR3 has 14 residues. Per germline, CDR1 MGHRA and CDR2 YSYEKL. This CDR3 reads CASSQQGPGNTIYF. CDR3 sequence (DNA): TGCGCCAGCAGTCAACAGGGCCCTGGAAACACCATATATTTT.

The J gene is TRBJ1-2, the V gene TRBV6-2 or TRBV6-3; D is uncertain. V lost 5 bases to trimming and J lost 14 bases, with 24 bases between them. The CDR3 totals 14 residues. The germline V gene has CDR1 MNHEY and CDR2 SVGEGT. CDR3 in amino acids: CASSSRVVTGSETF. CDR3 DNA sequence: TGTGCCAGCAGTAGCCGGGTTGTGACGGGTTCAGAGACCTTC.

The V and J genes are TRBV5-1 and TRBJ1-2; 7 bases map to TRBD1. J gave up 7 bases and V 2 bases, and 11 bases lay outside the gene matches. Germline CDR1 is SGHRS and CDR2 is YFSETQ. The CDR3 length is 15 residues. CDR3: CASSFTQGRDSGYTF. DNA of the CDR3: TGCGCCAGCAGCTTTACTCAAGGACGGGACAGTGGCTACACCTTC.

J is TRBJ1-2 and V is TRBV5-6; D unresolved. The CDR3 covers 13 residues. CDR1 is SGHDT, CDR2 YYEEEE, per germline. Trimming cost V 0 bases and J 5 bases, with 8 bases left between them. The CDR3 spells CASSLDNSYGYTF. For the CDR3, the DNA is TGTGCCAGCAGCTTGGATAACTCGTATGGCTACACCTTC.

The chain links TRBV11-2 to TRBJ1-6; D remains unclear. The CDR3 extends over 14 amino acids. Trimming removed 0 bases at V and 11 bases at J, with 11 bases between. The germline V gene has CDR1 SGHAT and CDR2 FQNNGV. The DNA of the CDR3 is TGTGCCAGCAGCTTAGAACCCGAAGAGGCACCCCTCCACTTT. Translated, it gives CASSLEPEEAPLHF.

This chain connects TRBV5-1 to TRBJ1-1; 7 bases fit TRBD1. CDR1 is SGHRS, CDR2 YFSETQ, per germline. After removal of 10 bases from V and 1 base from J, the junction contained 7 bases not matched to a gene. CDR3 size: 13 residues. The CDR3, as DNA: TGCGCCGGCCGATGGGACAGGAACACTGAAGCTTTCTTT. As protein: CAGRWDRNTEAFF.

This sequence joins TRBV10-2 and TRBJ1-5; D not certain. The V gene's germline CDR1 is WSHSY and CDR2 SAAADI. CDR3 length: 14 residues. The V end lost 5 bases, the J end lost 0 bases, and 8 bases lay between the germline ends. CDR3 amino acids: CASSIDYSNQPQHF. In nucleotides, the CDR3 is TGCGCCAGCAGTATAGACTATAGCAATCAGCCCCAGCATTTT.

The CDR3 coding sequence is TGCGCCAGCAGCTTGGGACTAGGACACCCCACCTACAATGAGCAGTTCTTC. It is translated as CASSLGLGHPTYNEQFF. The chain combines TRBV5-1 with TRBJ2-1; D is perhaps TRBD2 (6 bases). Germline loops: CDR1 SGHRS, CDR2 YFSETQ. V was pared by 0 bases and J by 2 bases, with 15 bases between. The CDR3 totals 17 residues.

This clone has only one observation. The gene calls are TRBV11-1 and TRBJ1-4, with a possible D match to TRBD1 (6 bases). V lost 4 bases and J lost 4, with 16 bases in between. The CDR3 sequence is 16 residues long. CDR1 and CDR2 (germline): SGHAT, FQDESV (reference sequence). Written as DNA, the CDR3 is TGTGCCAGCAGCTCCTTGGACAGCTTTGGTAATGAAAAACTGTTTTTT. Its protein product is CASSSLDSFGNEKLFF.

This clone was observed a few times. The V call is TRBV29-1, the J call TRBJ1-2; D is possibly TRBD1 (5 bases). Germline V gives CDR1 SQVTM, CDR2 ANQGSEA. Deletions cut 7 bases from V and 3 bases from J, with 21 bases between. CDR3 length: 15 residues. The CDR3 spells CSGASGPTAHYGYTF. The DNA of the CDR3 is TGCAGCGGGGCATCCGGACCGACAGCGCACTATGGCTACACCTTC.

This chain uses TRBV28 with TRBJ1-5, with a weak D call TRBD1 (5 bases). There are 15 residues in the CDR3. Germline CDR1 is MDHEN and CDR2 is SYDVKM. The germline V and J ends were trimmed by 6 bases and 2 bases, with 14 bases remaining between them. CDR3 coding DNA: TGTGCCAGCAGGCCAGGGAAAAGAGGCAATCAGCCCCAGCATTTT. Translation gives CASRPGKRGNQPQHF.

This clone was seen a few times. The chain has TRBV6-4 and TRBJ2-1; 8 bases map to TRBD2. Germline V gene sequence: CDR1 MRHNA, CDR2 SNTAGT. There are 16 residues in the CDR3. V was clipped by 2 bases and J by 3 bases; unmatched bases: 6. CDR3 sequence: CASSDGPGGDYNEQFF. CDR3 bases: TGTGCCAGCAGTGACGGGCCGGGAGGGGACTACAATGAGCAGTTCTTC.

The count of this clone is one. CDR3 region: CASRGPGQGISGAEAFF. In nucleotides, the CDR3 is TGTGCCAGTAGGGGACCGGGACAGGGTATTTCTGGAGCTGAAGCTTTCTTT. The chain couples TRBV19 to TRBJ1-1, with 9 positions matching TRBD1. The CDR3 has 17 residues. V lost 6 bases and J lost 6; bases outside the gene matches: 17. The V gene's germline CDR1 is LNHDA and CDR2 SQIVND (reference sequence).

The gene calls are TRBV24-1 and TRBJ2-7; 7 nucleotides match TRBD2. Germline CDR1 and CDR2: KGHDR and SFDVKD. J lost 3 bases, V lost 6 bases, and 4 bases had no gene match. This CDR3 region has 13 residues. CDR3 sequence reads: CATSPGGSYEQYF. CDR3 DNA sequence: TGTGCCACCAGTCCTGGCGGGAGCTACGAGCAGTACTTC.

CDR3 residues: CASSPTAGPDNSPLHF. The CDR3 DNA sequence: TGTGCCAGCTCACCAACAGCAGGGCCCGATAATTCACCCCTCCACTTT. The chain is built from TRBV18 and TRBJ1-6, with a possible D match to TRBD1 (5 bases). Germline V gives CDR1 KGHSH, CDR2 LQKENI. The V gene lost 2 bases and the J gene lost 5 bases, with 13 bases spanning the gap. The CDR3 has 16 amino acids.

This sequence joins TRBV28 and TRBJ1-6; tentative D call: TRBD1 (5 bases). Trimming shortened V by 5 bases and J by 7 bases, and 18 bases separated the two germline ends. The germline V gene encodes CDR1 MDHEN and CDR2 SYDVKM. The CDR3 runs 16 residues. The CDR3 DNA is TGTGCCAGCAGTGGCTCCGCGGGGGACGACAATTCACCCCTCCACTTT. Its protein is CASSGSAGDDNSPLHF.

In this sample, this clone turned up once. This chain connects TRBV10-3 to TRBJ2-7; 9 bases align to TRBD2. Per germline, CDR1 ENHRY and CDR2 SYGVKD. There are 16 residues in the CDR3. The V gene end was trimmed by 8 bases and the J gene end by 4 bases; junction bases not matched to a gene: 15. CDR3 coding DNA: TGTGCCATCTCTCCAGGGGCGGCTAGCGGGGAGTACGAGCAGTACTTC. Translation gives CAISPGAASGEYEQYF.

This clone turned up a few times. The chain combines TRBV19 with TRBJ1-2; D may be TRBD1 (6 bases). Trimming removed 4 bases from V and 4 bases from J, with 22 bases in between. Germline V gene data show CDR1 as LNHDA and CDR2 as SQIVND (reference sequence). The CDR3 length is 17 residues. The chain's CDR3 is CASSKPPQGQIGYGYTF. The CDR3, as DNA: TGTGCCAGTAGTAAACCTCCCCAGGGACAAATAGGCTATGGCTACACCTTC. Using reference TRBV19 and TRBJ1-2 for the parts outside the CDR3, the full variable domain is DGGITQSPKYLFRKEGQNVTLSCEQNLNHDAMYWYRQDPGQGLRLIYYSQIVNDFQKGDIAEGYSVSREKKESFPLTVTSAQKNPTAFYLCASSKPPQGQIGYGYTFGSGTRLTVV.